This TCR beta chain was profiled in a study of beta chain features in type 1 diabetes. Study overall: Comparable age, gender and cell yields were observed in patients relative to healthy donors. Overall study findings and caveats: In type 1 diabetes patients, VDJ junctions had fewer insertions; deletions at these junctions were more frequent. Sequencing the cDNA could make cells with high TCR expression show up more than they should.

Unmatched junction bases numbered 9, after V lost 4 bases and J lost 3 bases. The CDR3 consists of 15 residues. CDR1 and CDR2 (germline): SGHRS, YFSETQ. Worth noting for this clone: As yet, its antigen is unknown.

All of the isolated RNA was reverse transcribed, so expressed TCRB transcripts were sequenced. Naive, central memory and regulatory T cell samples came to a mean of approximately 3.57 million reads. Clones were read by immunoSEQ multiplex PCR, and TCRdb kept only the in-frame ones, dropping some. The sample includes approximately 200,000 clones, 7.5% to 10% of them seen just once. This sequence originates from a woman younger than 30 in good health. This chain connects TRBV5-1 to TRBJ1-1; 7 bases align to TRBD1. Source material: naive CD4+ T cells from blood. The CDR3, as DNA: TGCGCCAGCAGCAAACTACAGGGGCGGGACACTGAAGCTTTCTTT. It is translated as CASSKLQGRDTEAFF.